The entry below gives a single T cell receptor (beta chain) sequence along with its context. cDNA encoding TCR beta was synthesized via 5'RACE template switching incorporating UMIs. Reanalyzing the 5' RACE reads, TCRdb keeps one entry per CDR3 protein, without DNA. Its table lists about 260,000 distinct CDR3 sequences. The sample comes from a study of T cells expressing NK-cell markers. As for the study in general: Within the sequenced cohort of eight donors, seven exhibited HCMV seropositivity and one was seronegative.

CDR1 is ENHRY and CDR2 is SYGVKD in the germline V gene. The CDR3 runs to 14 residues. The chain couples TRBV10-3 to TRBJ2-1. The clonotype was recovered from a woman aged 18-69 years in good health. Sequenced sample: blood T cells: a sorted CD56 or NKG2C T cell subset, CD4+ or CD8+ T cells, or bulk PBMC T cells (not recorded which). Here the CDR3 reads CAISEALSYNEQFF.